This passage covers 26 T cell receptor beta chains from one sample sequenced in a study of PD-L1 blockade in urothelial cancer. Using immunoSEQ multiplex PCR, the repertoire was profiled, and TCRdb retains in-frame clones only, with some absent. The repertoire holds roughly 20,000 clones, around 88% seen once, with approximately 3.7% in the top ten. Sequencing was performed on PBMCs, taken around atezolizumab (anti-PD-L1) treatment. These receptors all come from a man between 50 and 59 years old with urothelial cancer.

This chain's CDR3 is CASSGQARPYEQYF. The CDR3 DNA reads as TGTGCCAGCTCAGGACAGGCGAGACCCTACGAGCAGTACTTC. The chain combines TRBV28 with TRBJ2-7, with 7 positions matching TRBD1. This CDR3 contains 14 residues. Unmatched junction bases numbered 9, after V lost 8 bases and J lost 2 bases. Per the germline V gene, CDR1 is MDHEN and CDR2 is SYDVKM.

This chain uses TRBV7-9 with TRBJ1-2; maybe TRBD1 (6 bases). This CDR3 is built from 14 residues. Trimming cost V 0 bases and J 3 bases, with 8 bases left between them. Germline V CDR1 and CDR2: SEHNR, FQNEAQ (reference sequence). DNA for the CDR3: TGTGCCAGCAGCTTAGCGCCAGGGGACTATGGCTACACCTTC. Protein product: CASSLAPGDYGYTF.

V and J are TRBV7-9 and TRBJ2-5, with 8 bases matching TRBD2. V gave up 1 base and J gave up 4 bases; unmatched junction bases: 5. Germline CDR1 SEHNR, CDR2 FQNEAQ (reference sequence). CDR3 length: 15 residues. The DNA of the CDR3 is TGTGCCAGCAGCTTAGATCGGGGGGGAGGAGAGACCCAGTACTTC. This sequence encodes CASSLDRGGGETQYF.

V gene TRBV29-1 combines with J gene TRBJ1-2; D call uncertain. Trimming cost V 4 bases and J 6 bases, with 12 bases left between them. CDR3 size: 12 residues. Germline V gene lookup returns CDR1 SQVTM and CDR2 ANQGSEA. The CDR3 is CSVGRPANGYTF. In DNA, the CDR3 is TGCAGCGTTGGGCGGCCTGCGAATGGCTACACCTTC.

The rearrangement joins TRBV28 to TRBJ1-5; 8 bases agree with TRBD1. The CDR3 sequence is 14 residues long. Germline lookup yields CDR1 MDHEN and CDR2 SYDVKM. V was clipped by 4 bases and J by 5 bases; unmatched bases: 4. Here the CDR3 reads CASSYGQGYQPQHF. CDR3 nucleotide sequence: TGTGCCAGCAGTTACGGACAGGGCTATCAGCCCCAGCATTTT.

CDR3: CASSPGRDEQYF. The CDR3 nucleotides read TGTGCCAGCAGCCCGGGAAGGGACGAGCAGTACTTC. J is TRBJ2-7 and V is TRBV28, with TRBD2 as a possible D gene (5 bases). The ends were cut back, 6 bases at V and 5 bases at J, with 11 bases in the middle. Germline CDR1 is MDHEN and CDR2 is SYDVKM. The CDR3 runs 12 residues.

The V and J genes are TRBV30 and TRBJ2-1; possible D gene TRBD1, 6 bases. Germline V gives CDR1 GTSNPN, CDR2 SVGIG (reference sequence). The CDR3 sequence is 15 residues long. V lost 0 bases and J 0 bases, leaving 9 bases between the germline ends. CDR3 sequence reads: CAWSVGTSSYNEQFF. The CDR3 bases are TGTGCCTGGAGTGTAGGGACAAGCTCCTACAATGAGCAGTTCTTC.

V is TRBV7-9 and J is TRBJ2-1; D gene unclear. The germline gives CDR1 SEHNR, CDR2 FQNEAQ (reference sequence). The CDR3 is made up of 15 amino acids. V gave up 1 base and J gave up 0 bases, with 7 bases separating them. The CDR3 loop is CASSLVTGSYNEQFF. The DNA for the CDR3 is TGTGCCAGCAGCTTAGTGACGGGCTCCTACAATGAGCAGTTCTTC.

J is TRBJ2-3 and V is TRBV9, with 7 nucleotides matching TRBD1. Trimming removed 0 bases from V and 5 bases from J; junction bases left unmatched: 3. Germline V lookup: CDR1 SGDLS, CDR2 YYNGEE. This CDR3 is 14 amino acids long. DNA for the CDR3: TGTGCCAGCAGCGTAGGACAGGGTTTAGATACGCAGTATTTT. Its translation: CASSVGQGLDTQYF.

The chain couples TRBV7-8 to TRBJ2-3; tentatively, D is TRBD2 (7 bases). Trimming removed 5 bases from V and 2 bases from J, with 17 bases in between. The V gene's germline CDR1 is SGHVS and CDR2 FQNEAQ. CDR3 length equals 16 residues. The CDR3 spells CASSREGERNTDTQYF. In DNA form, the CDR3 reads TGTGCCAGCAGCAGGGAGGGGGAGAGGAACACAGATACGCAGTATTTT.

The genes are TRBV7-9 and TRBJ2-2; D uncertain. Germline V gene lookup returns CDR1 SEHNR and CDR2 FQNEAQ (reference sequence). V was cut by 1 base and J by 8 bases, with 11 bases left in between. This CDR3 has 14 residues. CDR3: CASSLVSYRGELFF. The CDR3 DNA is TGTGCCAGCAGCTTAGTATCCTATCGAGGGGAGCTGTTTTTT.

The V call is TRBV7-9, the J call TRBJ2-7; D not certain. V lost 1 base, J lost 3 bases, and 4 bases lay in between. This CDR3 has 12 amino acids. Germline V gene sequence: CDR1 SEHNR, CDR2 FQNEAQ (reference sequence). CDR3 sequence reads: CASSLVHYEQYF. CDR3 bases: TGTGCCAGCAGCTTAGTCCACTACGAGCAGTACTTC.

The chain links TRBV7-2 to TRBJ2-3; a weak D match, TRBD2 (6 bases). The CDR3 consists of 16 residues. Per the germline V gene, CDR1 is SGHTA and CDR2 is FQGNSA. The V end lost 0 bases, the J end lost 0 bases, and 10 bases lay between the germline ends. The CDR3 loop reads CASSLAEGLSTDTQYF. The CDR3 coding sequence is TGTGCCAGCAGCTTAGCGGAGGGACTCAGCACAGATACGCAGTATTTT.

V is TRBV5-4 and J is TRBJ2-7; a weak D match, TRBD2 (6 bases). The ends were cut back, 4 bases at V and 6 bases at J, with 17 bases in the middle. Per germline, CDR1 SGHNT and CDR2 YYREEE (reference sequence). The CDR3 runs to 14 residues. This chain's CDR3 is CASSDTSNRGEQYF. In DNA form, the CDR3 reads TGTGCCAGCAGCGATACTAGCAACCGGGGCGAGCAGTACTTC.

The chain employs TRBV29-1 and TRBJ2-3; 8 bases align to TRBD1. The CDR3 is 15 residues long. Germline CDR1 is SQVTM and CDR2 is ANQGSEA. V was clipped by 1 base and J by 3 bases; unmatched bases: 6. Written as DNA, the CDR3 is TGCAGCGTTGAAGTTCAGGGGGCTTGGACAGATACGCAGTATTTT. This codes for CSVEVQGAWTDTQYF.

The V gene is TRBV6-5, the J gene TRBJ2-5, with D perhaps TRBD1 (6 bases). The CDR3 sequence is 14 residues long. V was trimmed by 5 bases and J by 5 bases, leaving 15 bases between them. The germline V gene has CDR1 MNHEY and CDR2 SVGAGI. Written as DNA, the CDR3 is TGTGCCAGCAGTAATCGTCAGGGGTTGGAGACCCAGTACTTC. Protein: CASSNRQGLETQYF.

The chain uses TRBV19 and TRBJ2-3; TRBD2 matches at 8 bases. The CDR3 contains 19 residues. Germline lookup yields CDR1 LNHDA and CDR2 SQIVND (reference sequence). The V segment lost 6 bases and the J segment 0 bases; nucleotides outside the gene matches: 17. CDR3 sequence (DNA): TGTGCCAGTAGCCCCCGGAGGGGTTTAGCGGGGACGAGCACAGATACGCAGTATTTT. Its protein product is CASSPRRGLAGTSTDTQYF.

The table lists this clone with a count of one. The chain combines TRBV29-1 with TRBJ2-7; tentative D call: TRBD2 (6 bases). CDR1 is SQVTM and CDR2 is ANQGSEA in the germline V gene. This CDR3 has 13 residues. V gave up 0 bases and J gave up 5 bases, with 11 bases separating them. Written as DNA, the CDR3 is TGCAGCGTTGAAGAGCGGGGTAGCGACGAGCAGTACTTC. As protein: CSVEERGSDEQYF.

The chain uses TRBV10-1 and TRBJ2-7, with 8 bases lining up with TRBD2. CDR1 is WNHNN and CDR2 is SYGVQD in the germline V gene (reference sequence). CDR3 length: 12 residues. J was trimmed by 6 bases and V by 9 bases; bases with no gene match: 7. Here the CDR3 reads CASGTREGEQYF. CDR3 bases: TGCGCCAGTGGGACTAGGGAAGGCGAGCAGTACTTC.

V is TRBV9 and J is TRBJ1-2; D perhaps matches TRBD1 (5 bases). Germline V lookup: CDR1 SGDLS, CDR2 YYNGEE. The length of the CDR3 is 16 residues. V was clipped by 0 bases and J by 8 bases, with 20 bases between them. The CDR3: CASSVGEGRGVGGYTF. The CDR3 nucleotides are TGTGCCAGCAGCGTAGGGGAAGGGAGGGGTGTAGGCGGCTACACCTTC.

This chain links TRBV6-5 with TRBJ1-2; perhaps TRBD1 as D (5 bases). Per the germline V gene, CDR1 is MNHEY and CDR2 is SVGAGI. Trimming removed 4 bases from V and 5 bases from J, with 14 bases in between. CDR3 size: 14 residues. The CDR3 spells CASSSSGIMYGYTF. The CDR3 DNA reads TGTGCCAGCAGTTCTTCAGGGATTATGTATGGCTACACCTTC.

The rearrangement joins TRBV12-5 to TRBJ2-5; 10 positions agree with TRBD1. Germline CDR1 reads LGHNT; CDR2 reads FRNRAP. CDR3 size: 16 residues. The V and J ends lost 7 bases and 6 bases, in that order; junction bases with no gene match: 14. The CDR3 nucleotides are TGTGCTAGTGCCAATTCGAACCGGGACAGGGGAAAGACCCAGTACTTC. Amino acids: CASANSNRDRGKTQYF.

The chain recombines TRBV9 with TRBJ1-6; a weak D match, TRBD1 (5 bases). Germline V lookup: CDR1 SGDLS, CDR2 YYNGEE. This CDR3 contains 14 residues. Trimming took off 4 bases at V and 0 bases at J, with 5 bases between the two ends. The CDR3, as DNA: TGTGCCAGCAGCAGGGGCTCCTATAATTCACCCCTCCACTTT. Translating it yields CASSRGSYNSPLHF. The complete variable domain, with remaining parts taken from reference TRBV9 and TRBJ1-6, reads DSGVTQTPKHLITATGQRVTLRCSPRSGDLSVYWYQQSLDQGLQFLIQYYNGEERAKGNILERFSAQQFPDLHSELNLSSLELGDSALYFCASSRGSYNSPLHFGNGTRLTVT.

This chain connects TRBV5-1 to TRBJ1-1; D is undetermined. This CDR3 comprises 15 residues. V was clipped by 2 bases and J by 5 bases, with 16 bases between them. From germline, CDR1 is SGHRS and CDR2 YFSETQ. The CDR3 sequence: CASSLLLAEGTEAFF. The CDR3 nucleotides are TGCGCCAGCAGCTTACTACTCGCCGAGGGAACTGAAGCTTTCTTT.

The chain recombines TRBV14 with TRBJ1-2, with 7 bases identical to TRBD1. The CDR3 covers 15 residues. With V trimmed by 0 bases and J by 7 bases, 8 bases remained unmatched. Per the germline V gene, CDR1 is SGHDN and CDR2 is FVKESK. The CDR3 is CASSQDLGRGFGYTF. For the CDR3, the DNA is TGTGCCAGCAGCCAAGATTTGGGCAGGGGGTTTGGCTACACCTTC. The entire variable domain, with the rest obtained from reference TRBV14 and TRBJ1-2, is as follows: EAGVTQFPSHSVIEKGQTVTLRCDPISGHDNLYWYRRVMGKEIKFLLHFVKESKQDESGMPNNRFLAERTGGTYSTLKVQPAELEDSGVYFCASSQDLGRGFGYTFGSGTRLTVV.

This clone was observed once. V gene TRBV19 combines with J gene TRBJ1-2, with D perhaps TRBD1 (5 bases). Trimming pared 4 bases from V and 4 bases from J, leaving 10 bases between. This CDR3 is 13 amino acids long. Germline V gives CDR1 LNHDA, CDR2 SQIVND (reference sequence). As DNA, the CDR3 is TGTGCCAGTAGTAGGGGGGGGGTCTATGGCTACACCTTC. It encodes CASSRGGVYGYTF.